This T cell receptor (beta chain) was retrieved from a study of patients and donors after allogeneic stem cell transplantation. TCRdb analysed the RT-PCR reads with MiXCR anew, one entry per CDR3 protein. Found here are approximately 150,000 distinct CDR3 sequences, more than 20% of them singletons; the top ten hold 25% to 30%. This clonotype was sampled from a human donor who was either an allogeneic HSCT recipient or a stem cell or donor lymphocyte infusion donor (not recorded which). It is not recorded whose cells these are; they may come from a transplant donor. The specimen was blood, either unsorted or a sorted T cell fraction (not recorded which).

CDR3: CASSLEAGTTGELFF. The CDR3 bases are TGCGCCAGCAGCTTGGAAGCGGGGACTACCGGGGAGCTGTTTTTT. The V call is TRBV5-1, the J call TRBJ2-2, with 7 bases fitting TRBD2. Losses at the gene ends were 0 bases for V and 5 bases for J; bases not matched to a gene: 4. The germline V gene encodes CDR1 SGHRS and CDR2 YFSETQ. This CDR3 is built from 15 residues. Together with reference TRBV5-1 and TRBJ2-2, the CDR3 gives the full variable domain: KAGVTQTPRYLIKTRGQQVTLSCSPISGHRSVSWYQQTPGQGLQFLFEYFSETQRNKGNFPGRFSGRQFSNSRSEMNVSTLELGDSALYLCASSLEAGTTGELFFGEGSRLTVL.